This T cell receptor (beta chain) was identified during a study of blood T cell repertoires in COVID-19. Here immunoSEQ multiplex PCR was the method, and the copy in TCRdb shows in-frame clones only, minus some. The profile shows 180,000 or so clones, approximately 81% of them singletons. After removal of 7 bases from V and 7 bases from J, the junction contained 5 bases not matched to a gene. The CDR3 spans 13 residues. The germline V gene has CDR1 MNHEY and CDR2 SVGAGI. The clonotype originates from a woman aged 70-85 years with COVID-19, enrolled during active disease. The specimen sequenced was peripheral blood. The rearrangement links TRBV6-5 to TRBJ2-1; 9 positions agree with TRBD2. CDR3 protein: CASKAGGGNEQFF. The DNA for the CDR3 is TGTGCCAGCAAGGCGGGAGGGGGAAATGAGCAGTTCTTC.